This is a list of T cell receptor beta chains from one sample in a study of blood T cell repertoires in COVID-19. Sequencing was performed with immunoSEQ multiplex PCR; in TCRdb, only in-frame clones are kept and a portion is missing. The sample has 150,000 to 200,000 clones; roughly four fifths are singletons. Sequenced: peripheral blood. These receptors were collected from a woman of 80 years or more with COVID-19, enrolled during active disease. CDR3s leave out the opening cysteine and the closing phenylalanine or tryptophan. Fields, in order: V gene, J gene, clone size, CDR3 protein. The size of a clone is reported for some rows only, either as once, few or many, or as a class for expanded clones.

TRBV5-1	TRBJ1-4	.	ASSYSGTANEKLF
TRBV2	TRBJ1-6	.	ASSETGNNSPLH
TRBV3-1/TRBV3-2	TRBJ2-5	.	ASSSLAGGLETQY
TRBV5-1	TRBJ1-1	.	ASSHPDRATEAF
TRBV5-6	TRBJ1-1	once	ASSPVLNTEAF
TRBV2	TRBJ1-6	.	ASGLLSNSPLH
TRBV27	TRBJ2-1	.	ASSLSAGGNEQF
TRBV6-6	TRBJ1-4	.	ASSSRTVGVEKLF
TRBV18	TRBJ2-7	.	ASSPPGGLAGGGSYEQY
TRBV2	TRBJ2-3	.	ASKLSGSTDTQY
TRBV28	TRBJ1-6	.	ASSSAGLSSYNSPLH
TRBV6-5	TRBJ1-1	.	ASRMDRAVPEAF
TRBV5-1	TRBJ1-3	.	ASKTAGPGNTIY
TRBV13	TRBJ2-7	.	ASSLQASYEQY
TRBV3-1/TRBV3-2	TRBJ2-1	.	ASSQDWAGGDEQF
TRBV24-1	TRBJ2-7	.	ATSDSGTSGNEQY
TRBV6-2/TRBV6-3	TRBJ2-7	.	ASSIGLAGALSYEQY
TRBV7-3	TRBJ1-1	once	ASSNLNRGQGEAF
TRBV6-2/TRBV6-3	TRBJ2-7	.	ASSLGQWSLYEQY
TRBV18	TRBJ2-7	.	ATTGGVAAEQY
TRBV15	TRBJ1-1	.	ATSGGGSNTEAF
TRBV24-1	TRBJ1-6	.	ATSEGQGVNSPLH
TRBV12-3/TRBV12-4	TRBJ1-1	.	ASSLRGNTEAF